Below, 22 T cell receptor beta chains from the same sample are listed, as sequenced in a study of cytomegalovirus exposure and HLA in healthy donors. With 60 Vbeta and 13 Jbeta primers, the PCR was carried out. Here immunoSEQ multiplex PCR was the method, and the copy in TCRdb shows in-frame clones only, minus some. The profile shows approximately 69,000 clones, roughly four fifths of them singletons. Sequenced: PBMCs. The receptors originated from a woman under 40 in good health and CMV-seropositive.

This chain links TRBV19 with TRBJ2-1, with D hard to call. This CDR3 has 13 residues. V lost 3 bases to trimming and J lost 5 bases, with 8 bases between them. Germline V CDR1 and CDR2: LNHDA, SQIVND (reference sequence). The CDR3 is CASSIDKHNEQFF. In nucleotides, the CDR3 is TGTGCCAGTAGTATCGACAAACACAATGAGCAGTTCTTC.

V is TRBV6-6 and J is TRBJ2-1; D call uncertain. CDR3 size: 12 residues. Looked up from germline, CDR1 is MNHNY and CDR2 is SVGAGI (reference sequence). With 4 bases removed from V and 6 bases from J, the gap between germline ends came to 7 bases. In DNA, the CDR3 is TGTGCCAGCAGTTTAAACAGCAATGAGCAGTTCTTC. Amino acids: CASSLNSNEQFF.

The chain couples TRBV10-2 to TRBJ1-1; 8 bases line up with TRBD1. The junction had 7 bases not matched to a gene; V was cut back by 10 bases and J by 0 bases. The CDR3 covers 14 residues. CDR1 and CDR2 (germline): WSHSY, SAAADI. CDR3 sequence: CATQTGGMNTEAFF. The CDR3 DNA follows: TGCGCCACCCAAACAGGGGGAATGAACACTGAAGCTTTCTTT.

This clone was recorded only once. The genes are TRBV28 and TRBJ1-2; 8 bases are shared with TRBD1. CDR1 MDHEN and CDR2 SYDVKM come from the germline V gene. V was pared by 4 bases and J by 2 bases, with 6 bases of the junction left unmatched. The CDR3 consists of 15 residues. CDR3 protein: CASSSDRGRNYGYTF. The CDR3 DNA is TGTGCCAGCAGTTCCGACAGGGGAAGGAACTATGGCTACACCTTC.

This rearrangement joins TRBV7-2 to TRBJ2-1, with TRBD2 matching 7 bases. J lost 3 bases, V lost 7 bases, and 12 bases had no gene match. The CDR3 is 16 residues long. Germline V gene sequence: CDR1 SGHTA, CDR2 FQGNSA. CDR3 nucleotides: TGTGCCAGCACCACCCATCGGGGGGACTACTACAATGAGCAGTTCTTC. Its protein product is CASTTHRGDYYNEQFF.

This chain connects TRBV2 to TRBJ2-7, with TRBD1 matching 7 bases. J lost 3 bases, V lost 1 base, and 9 bases had no gene match. This CDR3 has 16 residues. CDR1 and CDR2 (germline): SNHLY, FYNNEI. CDR3 loop: CASSEDRGRLNYEQYF. CDR3 bases: TGTGCCAGCAGTGAAGACAGGGGCAGATTAAACTACGAGCAGTACTTC.

Of note for this clone: Distinct nucleotide sequences in the sample also encode this CDR3. CDR3 DNA: TGTGCCAGCAGTTACTCGCGGGGAACTGAAGCTTTCTTT. This sequence encodes CASSYSRGTEAFF. V gene TRBV6-5 combines with J gene TRBJ1-1, with no clear D. There are 13 residues in the CDR3. V dropped 0 bases and J dropped 5 bases, with 7 bases sitting between them. Germline CDR1 is MNHEY and CDR2 is SVGAGI.

The rearrangement joins TRBV30 to TRBJ1-5; TRBD1 aligns across 9 bases. The V segment lost 2 bases and the J segment 1 base; nucleotides outside the gene matches: 9. From germline, CDR1 is GTSNPN and CDR2 SVGIG (reference sequence). The CDR3 runs 17 residues. CDR3 sequence: CAWSLGQGPGSNQPQHF. CDR3 DNA sequence: TGTGCCTGGAGTTTAGGACAGGGGCCGGGGAGCAATCAGCCCCAGCATTTT.

The V call is TRBV6-1, the J call TRBJ1-1; 7 bases line up with TRBD1. The CDR3 contains 15 residues. Germline-derived CDR1 and CDR2 are MNHNS and SASEGT. V trimming: 7 bases; J trimming: 0 bases; junction bases outside the gene matches: 8. CDR3 sequence reads: CASTHSTGLNTEAFF. CDR3 sequence (DNA): TGTGCCAGCACCCACTCGACAGGGTTGAACACTGAAGCTTTCTTT.

This clone has a handful of counts. This rearrangement joins TRBV6-6 to TRBJ1-1; D remains ambiguous. From germline, CDR1 is MNHNY and CDR2 SVGAGI (reference sequence). This CDR3 is 14 amino acids long. Trimming took off 6 bases at V and 3 bases at J, with 14 bases between the two ends. The CDR3 DNA reads as TGTGCCAGCAGAGTACGATTGGGAGACACTGAAGCTTTCTTT. Translation gives CASRVRLGDTEAFF.

The chain has TRBV28 and TRBJ1-2, with TRBD1 as a possible D gene (6 bases). The V gene lost 7 bases and the J gene lost 8 bases, with 20 bases spanning the gap. This CDR3 region has 14 residues. Germline V gene data show CDR1 as MDHEN and CDR2 as SYDVKM. The CDR3 loop reads CASNISPGVAGYTF. CDR3 coding DNA: TGTGCCAGCAATATCTCCCCAGGGGTAGCCGGCTACACCTTC.

The chain has TRBV11-1 and TRBJ2-7, with 10 bases fitting TRBD2. Germline CDR1 is SGHAT and CDR2 is FQDESV (reference sequence). Germline trimming cut 4 bases from V and 5 bases from J; bases unmatched to any gene: 2. The CDR3 covers 13 residues. The CDR3 DNA reads as TGTGCCAGCAGCTGGACTAGCGGTCACGAGCAGTACTTC. Residues: CASSWTSGHEQYF.

V and J are TRBV10-2 and TRBJ1-2; TRBD1 is a possible D gene (5 bases). The V and J ends lost 8 bases and 2 bases respectively, with 18 bases between them. Germline V gene data show CDR1 as WSHSY and CDR2 as SAAADI. The CDR3 is made up of 15 amino acids. CDR3 DNA: TGCGCCAGCTCCCAGGGAAGGGGTCCAAACTATGGCTACACCTTC. Amino acid sequence: CASSQGRGPNYGYTF.

The J gene is TRBJ1-5, the V gene TRBV7-2; 10 nucleotides line up with TRBD1. V lost 5 bases, J lost 6 bases, and 1 base stayed unmatched. The CDR3 has 13 amino acids. Germline values: CDR1 SGHTA, CDR2 FQGNSA. In DNA, the CDR3 is TGTGCCAGCAGCAGGACAGGGGGTCAGCCCCAGCATTTT. Its protein product is CASSRTGGQPQHF.

The CDR3 region is CASSTTGWGNEKLFF. The CDR3 bases are TGTGCCAGCAGTACTACAGGGTGGGGTAATGAAAAACTGTTTTTT. The chain links TRBV28 to TRBJ1-4, with a possible D match to TRBD1 (6 bases). The CDR3 totals 15 residues. Germline loops: CDR1 MDHEN, CDR2 SYDVKM. Trimming took off 5 bases at V and 4 bases at J, with 14 bases between the two ends.

This clone was found a few times. V usage is TRBV6-1 and J usage is TRBJ2-2; D is perhaps TRBD2 (5 bases). CDR1 is MNHNS, CDR2 SASEGT, per germline. V was pared by 7 bases and J by 1 base, with 13 bases between. The CDR3 sequence is 15 residues long. CDR3 in amino acids: CASTAGNKNTGELFF. The DNA for the CDR3 is TGTGCCAGCACCGCCGGGAACAAGAACACCGGGGAGCTGTTTTTT.

This chain links TRBV7-9 with TRBJ2-7; 8 bases align to TRBD2. Germline V gene sequence: CDR1 SEHNR, CDR2 FQNEAQ (reference sequence). The CDR3 is made up of 14 amino acids. The V and J ends lost 2 bases and 6 bases, in that order; junction bases with no gene match: 6. The CDR3 nucleotides read TGTGCCAGCAGCTTAAGCGGGAGTGTAACCGAGCAGTACTTC. Translation: CASSLSGSVTEQYF.

The chain has TRBV27 and TRBJ2-3, with a tentative D call TRBD2 (6 bases). Germline-derived CDR1 and CDR2 are MNHEY and SMNVEV (reference sequence). The CDR3 runs 15 residues. V gave up 3 bases and J gave up 1 base, with 11 bases separating them. The CDR3 sequence: CASSFLTRGTDTQYF. The DNA for the CDR3 is TGTGCCAGCAGTTTTCTGACTAGGGGCACAGATACGCAGTATTTT.

The CDR3 is CASSIYPSGNPQETQYF. The CDR3 nucleotides are TGCGCCAGCAGCATATATCCTAGCGGGAACCCCCAAGAGACCCAGTACTTC. The chain has TRBV5-1 and TRBJ2-5; TRBD2 matches 9 bases. The CDR3 is made up of 17 amino acids. V dropped 4 bases and J dropped 1; count of bases not matched to a gene: 11. Germline V gene sequence: CDR1 SGHRS, CDR2 YFSETQ.

Only a few counts were recorded for this clone. The V gene is TRBV6-5, the J gene TRBJ1-3; TRBD1 aligns across 8 bases. V gave up 5 bases and J gave up 4 bases; unmatched junction bases: 1. The CDR3 consists of 13 residues. Looked up from germline, CDR1 is MNHEY and CDR2 is SVGAGI. The CDR3 protein is CASSGDRGNTIYF. As DNA, the CDR3 is TGTGCCAGCAGTGGGGACAGGGGAAACACCATATATTTT.

The rearrangement uses TRBV10-1 and TRBJ1-1; D gene uncertain. V shed 6 bases and J shed 10 bases, with 21 bases lying between them. Germline CDR1 and CDR2: WNHNN and SYGVQD (reference sequence). CDR3 size: 14 residues. The CDR3: CASSVSGSLRGAFF. CDR3 sequence (DNA): TGCGCCAGCAGCGTTTCAGGTTCGCTCCGGGGAGCTTTCTTT.

This clone has just one count. The chain employs TRBV13 and TRBJ2-3, with TRBD1 matching 7 bases. Germline CDR1 PRHDT, CDR2 FYEKMQ (reference sequence). The CDR3 is 12 amino acids. Trimming cost V 8 bases and J 4 bases; bases outside gene matches: 3. The CDR3 sequence: CASADRADTQYF. CDR3 sequence (DNA): TGTGCCAGCGCCGACAGGGCAGATACGCAGTATTTT.